A single sample is the source of the 11 T cell receptor beta chains below, sequenced in a study of PD-L1 blockade in urothelial cancer. Produced via immunoSEQ multiplex PCR; TCRdb's table is partial and in-frame only. The sample yields tens of thousands of clones, around 80% seen once. Specimen: PBMCs, collected around atezolizumab (anti-PD-L1) treatment. Receptors originate from a man between 60 and 70 years old with urothelial cancer.

The chain is built from TRBV10-1 and TRBJ1-1, with 7 bases that match TRBD1. From germline, CDR1 is WNHNN and CDR2 SYGVQD (reference sequence). Trimming cost V 2 bases and J 9 bases; bases outside gene matches: 6. The CDR3 runs to 13 residues. The CDR3 nucleotides are TGCGCCAGCAGTGAGCCAGGGGGAGGTAAAGCTTTCTTT. Its protein is CASSEPGGGKAFF.

The rearrangement links TRBV5-1 to TRBJ2-3; 9 bases map to TRBD1. CDR3 length: 13 amino acids. The junction had 1 base not matched to a gene; V was cut back by 3 bases and J by 5 bases. Per germline, CDR1 SGHRS and CDR2 YFSETQ. CDR3 loop: CASSWDREDTQYF. The CDR3 nucleotides read TGCGCCAGCAGCTGGGACAGGGAAGATACGCAGTATTTT.

The chain couples TRBV7-6 to TRBJ2-1; D might be TRBD1 (7 bases). CDR3 length: 19 residues. Germline-derived CDR1 and CDR2 are SGHVS and FNYEAQ. Trimming took off 0 bases at V and 3 bases at J, with 21 bases between the two ends. The CDR3 sequence is CASSLAGGIGSLVYNEQFF. CDR3 in DNA: TGTGCCAGCAGCTTAGCAGGGGGCATCGGGAGCTTAGTCTACAATGAGCAGTTCTTC.

The sample holds a few counts of this clone. The chain joins TRBV5-6 to TRBJ2-5; D is possibly TRBD1 (5 bases). CDR3 length equals 13 residues. The germline CDR1 and CDR2 sequences are SGHDT and YYEEEE. The ends were cut back, 0 bases at V and 2 bases at J, with 5 bases in the middle. CDR3 coding DNA: TGTGCCAGCAGCTTGGGACAGCAAGAGACCCAGTACTTC. Encoded protein: CASSLGQQETQYF.

This clone was picked up a small number of times. This chain connects TRBV5-1 to TRBJ1-3; 7 nucleotides line up with TRBD1. CDR1 is SGHRS and CDR2 is YFSETQ in the germline V gene. The CDR3 has 15 residues. J gave up 2 bases and V 4 bases, and 6 bases lay outside the gene matches. The CDR3 DNA reads as TGCGCCAGCAGCCTAAAAACAGGGGCTGGAAACACCATATATTTT. Translation gives CASSLKTGAGNTIYF. The entire variable domain, with the rest obtained from reference TRBV5-1 and TRBJ1-3, is as follows: KAGVTQTPRYLIKTRGQQVTLSCSPISGHRSVSWYQQTPGQGLQFLFEYFSETQRNKGNFPGRFSGRQFSNSRSEMNVSTLELGDSALYLCASSLKTGAGNTIYFGEGSWLTVV.

This clone has only one observation. The chain uses TRBV27 and TRBJ2-5, with 9 bases matching TRBD1. V lost 4 bases, J lost 3 bases, and 3 bases stayed unmatched. This CDR3 contains 14 residues. Germline assignment: CDR1 MNHEY and CDR2 SMNVEV (reference sequence). CDR3 sequence: CASSSWTGEETQYF. The CDR3 DNA sequence: TGTGCCAGCAGTTCATGGACAGGGGAAGAGACCCAGTACTTC.

Notes on this clone: The germline gene is not matched at one end of the junction; a read error may be the cause. V usage is TRBV7-7 and J usage is TRBJ2-7; 15 bases fit TRBD2. CDR1 and CDR2 from the germline V gene are SSHAT and FNYEAQ (reference sequence). There are 17 residues in the CDR3. The CDR3 region has the DNA TGTGCTAGCAGCTTCAGGACTAGCGGGAGGGCCGCCCACGAGCAGTACTTC. It codes for CASSFRTSGRAAHEQYF.

The rearrangement links TRBV10-2 to TRBJ2-7; 11 bases map to TRBD2. With 4 bases clipped from V and 2 bases from J, the junction kept 7 bases outside the gene matches. Germline CDR1 WSHSY, CDR2 SAAADI. The CDR3 is 16 residues long. The CDR3 DNA is TGCGCCAGCAGTGGGCTTCCGGGACTAGCGGCCTACGAGCAGTACTTC. This gives the protein CASSGLPGLAAYEQYF.

The rearrangement links TRBV28 to TRBJ2-7, with 7 bases that match TRBD1. In germline, CDR1 is MDHEN, CDR2 SYDVKM. Trimming cost V 7 bases and J 2 bases; bases outside gene matches: 17. The CDR3 length is 17 residues. The CDR3 loop is CASNAALFTGDPYEQYF. The CDR3 DNA sequence: TGTGCCAGCAACGCCGCCTTGTTTACAGGGGACCCCTACGAGCAGTACTTC.

The gene calls are TRBV30 and TRBJ1-1; D not certain. Germline V lookup: CDR1 GTSNPN, CDR2 SVGIG (reference sequence). CDR3 size: 12 residues. V was shortened by 3 bases and J by 0 bases, with 5 bases between the two germline ends. CDR3 amino acids: CAWSAVNTEAFF. CDR3 nucleotides: TGTGCCTGGAGCGCAGTGAACACTGAAGCTTTCTTT.

J is TRBJ2-3 and V is TRBV5-1; 11 bases agree with TRBD2. This CDR3 is 18 amino acids long. The V gene end was trimmed by 2 bases and the J gene end by 0 bases; junction bases not matched to a gene: 8. Germline V gene data show CDR1 as SGHRS and CDR2 as YFSETQ. CDR3 sequence: CASSLRLAGQTSTDTQYF. The CDR3 region has the DNA TGCGCCAGCAGCTTACGACTAGCGGGGCAAACTAGCACAGATACGCAGTATTTT. Looking up the rest from reference TRBV5-1 and TRBJ2-3 gives the full variable domain: KAGVTQTPRYLIKTRGQQVTLSCSPISGHRSVSWYQQTPGQGLQFLFEYFSETQRNKGNFPGRFSGRQFSNSRSEMNVSTLELGDSALYLCASSLRLAGQTSTDTQYFGPGTRLTVL.